These 17 T cell receptor beta chains originate from one sample sequenced in a study of shared clonotypes between healthy human individuals. Naive CD8 populations comprised CD45RO-negative cells positively selected for CCR7, excluding terminally differentiated effector memory CD45RA+ cells. Libraries were prepared by immunoSEQ multiplex PCR; TCRdb keeps only in-frame clonotypes and omits some of them. The data show nearly 600,000 clones, with 95% to 96% seen just once and 0.09% to 0.13% held by the top ten. The sequenced sample consisted of naive CD8+ T cells sorted from blood. All receptors come from a woman aged 25 to 39 in good health.

The chain recombines TRBV7-9 with TRBJ2-3; 7 nucleotides agree with TRBD2. The CDR3 covers 14 residues. V lost 7 bases, J lost 4 bases, and 8 bases stayed unmatched. Germline assignment: CDR1 SEHNR and CDR2 FQNEAQ (reference sequence). This CDR3 is CASTQGRAADTQYF. CDR3 in DNA: TGTGCCAGCACCCAAGGGAGGGCCGCAGATACGCAGTATTTT.

The chain couples TRBV30 to TRBJ1-3; D remains ambiguous. The CDR3 contains 16 residues. Germline lookup yields CDR1 GTSNPN and CDR2 SVGIG (reference sequence). Trimming left V 5 bases short and J 3 bases short, with 20 bases between. CDR3 nucleotide sequence: TGTGCCTGGCAGCCCCTTTTAGGCCAGATTGGAAACACCATATATTTT. Protein: CAWQPLLGQIGNTIYF.

This chain joins TRBV28 and TRBJ1-1; unclear D gene. This CDR3 comprises 15 residues. Trimming cost V 1 base and J 5 bases, with 14 bases left between them. Germline lookup yields CDR1 MDHEN and CDR2 SYDVKM. The CDR3 reads CASSLFSGFGTEAFF. In DNA, the CDR3 is TGTGCCAGCAGTTTATTTTCGGGGTTTGGGACTGAAGCTTTCTTT.

V usage is TRBV7-9 and J usage is TRBJ2-7; 8 bases match TRBD1. J was trimmed by 1 base and V by 5 bases; bases with no gene match: 13. CDR3 length equals 17 residues. Germline values: CDR1 SEHNR, CDR2 FQNEAQ (reference sequence). This CDR3 is CASSLGTGGGGSYEQYF. The CDR3 DNA is TGTGCCAGCAGCCTCGGGACAGGAGGCGGAGGGTCCTACGAGCAGTACTTC.

The gene calls are TRBV12-5 and TRBJ2-5, with 10 positions matching TRBD2. Losses at the gene ends were 2 bases for V and 4 bases for J; bases not matched to a gene: 7. Germline values: CDR1 LGHNT, CDR2 FRNRAP. The CDR3 runs to 16 residues. The CDR3 loop reads CASGLSEREGRETQYF. DNA of the CDR3: TGTGCTAGTGGTTTGTCAGAGCGGGAGGGCCGAGAGACCCAGTACTTC.

Only one count was recorded for this clone. J is TRBJ1-1 and V is TRBV19, with D unclear. V lost 3 bases, J lost 11 bases, and 16 bases lay in between. The CDR3 loop spans 13 amino acids. Germline-derived CDR1 and CDR2 are LNHDA and SQIVND (reference sequence). CDR3 in amino acids: CASSMAPAPDAFF. The CDR3 DNA is TGTGCCAGTAGTATGGCCCCGGCTCCGGACGCTTTCTTT.

This clone came up a few times. The chain has TRBV6-5 and TRBJ1-5; D is uncertain. CDR1 is MNHEY and CDR2 is SVGAGI in the germline V gene. V lost 7 bases and J lost 6, with 7 bases in between. The CDR3 sequence is 11 residues long. In nucleotides, the CDR3 is TGTGCCAGCACGGCGGGTCAGCCCCAGCATTTT. Translation gives CASTAGQPQHF.

CDR3 coding DNA: TGTGCCAGCGAGGGGACAGAGTATGGCTACACCTTC. It specifies CASEGTEYGYTF. The gene calls are TRBV28 and TRBJ1-2; 7 bases fit TRBD1. Looked up from germline, CDR1 is MDHEN and CDR2 is SYDVKM. V shed 8 bases and J 5 bases; nucleotides not matched to a gene: 5. This CDR3 spans 12 amino acids.

This clone was seen only once. The rearrangement joins TRBV11-2 to TRBJ2-1; no clear D. The CDR3 length is 12 residues. Germline V CDR1 and CDR2: SGHAT, FQNNGV. V lost 3 bases to trimming and J lost 7 bases, with 7 bases between them. The CDR3 region is CASSFGLNEQFF. The CDR3 nucleotides are TGTGCCAGCAGCTTCGGATTAAATGAGCAGTTCTTC. The full variable domain, rest sourced from reference TRBV11-2 and TRBJ2-1, is EAGVAQSPRYKIIEKRQSVAFWCNPISGHATLYWYQQILGQGPKLLIQFQNNGVVDDSQLPKDRFSAERLKGVDSTLKIQPAKLEDSAVYLCASSFGLNEQFFGPGTRLTVL.

The V call is TRBV13, the J call TRBJ2-2, with D unclear. The CDR3 has 15 amino acids. The V and J ends lost 1 base and 1 base respectively, with 7 bases between them. Germline CDR1 is PRHDT and CDR2 is FYEKMQ (reference sequence). CDR3 nucleotide sequence: TGTGCCAGCAGCTTAGAGGCAGAGAACACCGGGGAGCTGTTTTTT. Translated: CASSLEAENTGELFF.

The rearrangement uses TRBV11-2 and TRBJ2-3, with 7 bases aligning to TRBD1. CDR1 is SGHAT and CDR2 is FQNNGV in the germline V gene. The ends lost 5 bases at V and 4 bases at J; junction bases unmatched: 0. The length of the CDR3 is 12 residues. CDR3 in amino acids: CASSQGADTQYF. DNA of the CDR3: TGTGCCAGCAGCCAGGGGGCAGATACGCAGTATTTT.

This chain links TRBV15 with TRBJ2-7, with TRBD1 identical over 7 bases. V lost 3 bases, J lost 3 bases, and 8 bases stayed unmatched. CDR1 and CDR2 from the germline V gene are LNHNV and YYDKDF (reference sequence). This CDR3 is built from 15 residues. The CDR3 protein is CATSSEGTVVYEQYF. DNA for the CDR3: TGTGCCACCAGCAGTGAAGGGACAGTGGTCTACGAGCAGTACTTC.

The chain employs TRBV19 and TRBJ2-5; weak D call: TRBD2 (5 bases). Trimming pared 4 bases from V and 2 bases from J, leaving 20 bases between. In germline, CDR1 is LNHDA, CDR2 SQIVND (reference sequence). There are 17 residues in the CDR3. The CDR3 sequence is CASSTAFVGSEQETQYF. DNA for the CDR3: TGTGCCAGTAGTACCGCCTTTGTTGGTAGCGAACAAGAGACCCAGTACTTC.

The rearrangement links TRBV29-1 to TRBJ2-7; the D is unclear. The germline V gene encodes CDR1 SQVTM and CDR2 ANQGSEA. The CDR3 has 13 amino acids. The V end lost 8 bases, the J end lost 5 bases, and 19 bases lay between the germline ends. In DNA form, the CDR3 reads TGCAGCCTCACCCCACCATTACCACACGAGCAGTACTTC. Translating gives CSLTPPLPHEQYF.

This clone was counted once. Other nucleotide sequences in the sample specify the same CDR3. V gene TRBV6-5 combines with J gene TRBJ1-1, with TRBD1 as a possible D gene (6 bases). V was shortened by 4 bases and J by 1 base, with 7 bases between the two germline ends. There are 13 residues in the CDR3. Germline V gene sequence: CDR1 MNHEY, CDR2 SVGAGI. The DNA for the CDR3 is TGTGCCAGCAGTTCACAGGGGAACACTGAAGCTTTCTTT. Its translation: CASSSQGNTEAFF.

The chain employs TRBV4-1 and TRBJ2-2; D is unresolved. The CDR3 sequence is 14 residues long. Germline V gene sequence: CDR1 MGHRA, CDR2 YSYEKL. The germline V and J ends were trimmed by 2 bases and 4 bases, with 8 bases remaining between them. The CDR3 nucleotides are TGCGCCAGCAGCCAACTATTGCTCACCGGGGAGCTGTTTTTT. As protein: CASSQLLLTGELFF.

The V call is TRBV7-9, the J call TRBJ2-3; D unclear. V shed 1 base and J shed 1 base, with 12 bases lying between them. The CDR3 spans 16 residues. From germline, CDR1 is SEHNR and CDR2 FQNEAQ (reference sequence). The CDR3 nucleotides read TGTGCCAGCAGCTTAGATAGGGATCTTCGCACAGATACGCAGTATTTT. Its translation: CASSLDRDLRTDTQYF.